The clone carrying this T cell receptor (beta chain) was recorded many times. What it recognizes is unknown. Source study methods: Construction of a distant-metastasis classifier for papillary thyroid cancer relied on CDR3 differences across clinicopathological groups. MiXCR re-clonotyped the PCR reads for TCRdb. The authors' filters were not applied to this entry. The sample lists roughly 64,000 clones; 4% to 5% were seen once. Germline-derived CDR1 and CDR2 are MDHEN and SYDVKM. The CDR3 spans 13 residues. Trimming removed 8 bases from V and 0 bases from J, with 8 bases in between. The data were taken from a study of metastatic and nonmetastatic thyroid tumors. At the level of the study: Repertoire comparisons spanned blood and tumor or nodule tissue from malignant and benign thyroid patients. General study points: Malignant tumors reportedly showed significantly higher TCR beta diversity than benign nodules in both blood and tumor.

Patients underwent thyroid surgery, and none had received any treatment before it. The source material was blood. The sequence was obtained from a female donor with papillary thyroid cancer or a benign thyroid nodule (not recorded which). Some clones in this sample may be carry-over from other donors' samples. The chain carries TRBV28 and TRBJ1-3; tentatively, D is TRBD1 (5 bases). The chain's CDR3 is CASGGTSGNTIYF. The CDR3 bases are TGTGCCAGCGGGGGGACCTCTGGAAACACCATATATTTT.